Each of the 10 T cell receptor beta chains below was sequenced from the same sample in a study of shared clonotypes between healthy human individuals. CD45RO-negative CD8 cells positively selected for CCR7 made up the naive population, which excluded terminally differentiated effector memory CD45RA+ cells. Sequenced by immunoSEQ multiplex PCR; TCRdb stores in-frame clones only, minus some. In the table there are around 600,000 clones, roughly 95% of which are singletons. Material: naive CD8+ T cells sorted from blood. The receptors derive from a woman aged 30 to 39 in good health.

The gene calls are TRBV13 and TRBJ2-5; D is possibly TRBD2 (5 bases). Germline loops: CDR1 PRHDT, CDR2 FYEKMQ (reference sequence). V lost 5 bases to trimming and J lost 4 bases, with 17 bases between them. This CDR3 comprises 15 residues. The CDR3: CASSPEREKGETQYF. In DNA, the CDR3 is TGTGCCAGCAGCCCCGAAAGGGAGAAGGGAGAGACCCAGTACTTC.

The J gene is TRBJ1-2, the V gene TRBV7-8; weak D call: TRBD1 (5 bases). The germline V gene encodes CDR1 SGHVS and CDR2 FQNEAQ. V was clipped by 4 bases and J by 5 bases, with 17 bases between them. This CDR3 is 15 amino acids long. The CDR3 protein is CASSSGTGVHYGYTF. The CDR3 DNA reads TGTGCCAGCAGCTCTGGGACGGGCGTCCATTATGGCTACACCTTC.

The rearrangement joins TRBV25-1 to TRBJ2-1, with D hard to call. The CDR3 has 14 amino acids. The V gene's germline CDR1 is MGHDK and CDR2 SYGVNS. Trimming cost V 0 bases and J 4 bases, with 7 bases left between them. In DNA, the CDR3 is TGTGCCAGCAGTGAATATGTGGGGTACAATGAGCAGTTCTTC. Translation: CASSEYVGYNEQFF.

This sequence joins TRBV5-1 and TRBJ1-4; D unclear. Trimming removed 0 bases at V and 6 bases at J, with 15 bases between. CDR3 length: 16 amino acids. Germline V gene data show CDR1 as SGHRS and CDR2 as YFSETQ. The CDR3 bases are TGCGCCAGCAGCTTGGCAAACAGCAGGTTTGATGAAAAACTGTTTTTT. This sequence encodes CASSLANSRFDEKLFF.

The gene calls are TRBV27 and TRBJ1-1; 7 bases agree with TRBD1. Germline CDR1 MNHEY, CDR2 SMNVEV (reference sequence). The CDR3 consists of 13 residues. The J segment lost 3 bases and the V segment lost 7 bases, leaving 5 bases of the junction unmatched. The CDR3 is CASKVTGDTEAFF. The CDR3 nucleotides read TGTGCCAGCAAGGTTACAGGGGACACTGAAGCTTTCTTT.

The gene calls are TRBV13 and TRBJ1-1; D unresolved. V dropped 6 bases and J dropped 7 bases, with 12 bases sitting between them. CDR3 size: 12 residues. The germline V gene has CDR1 PRHDT and CDR2 FYEKMQ (reference sequence). The CDR3 DNA sequence: TGTGCCAGCAGGCTTCCGAAGGGTGAAGCTTTCTTT. It codes for CASRLPKGEAFF. Drawing the rest from reference TRBV13 and TRBJ1-1, the complete variable domain is AAGVIQSPRHLIKEKRETATLKCYPIPRHDTVYWYQQGPGQDPQFLISFYEKMQSDKGSIPDRFSAQQFSDYHSELNMSSLELGDSALYFCASRLPKGEAFFGQGTRLTVV.

V and J are TRBV7-9 and TRBJ2-1; 9 nucleotides line up with TRBD1. The CDR3 consists of 16 residues. Germline V CDR1 and CDR2: SEHNR, FQNEAQ (reference sequence). The J segment lost 2 bases and the V segment lost 1 base, leaving 3 bases of the junction unmatched. The CDR3, as DNA: TGTGCCAGCAGCTTAGGGGGACAGGGTACCTACAATGAGCAGTTCTTC. The encoded protein is CASSLGGQGTYNEQFF.

This sequence joins TRBV27 and TRBJ2-7, with D possibly being TRBD2 (6 bases). The CDR3 sequence is 14 residues long. Germline CDR1 and CDR2: MNHEY and SMNVEV (reference sequence). Deletions cut 2 bases from V and 5 bases from J, with 13 bases between. As DNA, the CDR3 is TGTGCCAGCAGTTTAATCGGGGGTCACGACGAGCAGTACTTC. This codes for CASSLIGGHDEQYF.

The chain carries TRBV14 and TRBJ2-3, with unresolved D. The germline V and J ends were trimmed by 6 bases and 9 bases, with 22 bases remaining between them. Germline V gives CDR1 SGHDN, CDR2 FVKESK. The CDR3 extends over 15 amino acids. The DNA for the CDR3 is TGTGCCAGCAGTACCGCGGAGCTCCCATTAACCACGCAGTATTTT. The encoded protein is CASSTAELPLTTQYF.

This clone was observed once. The V gene is TRBV9, the J gene TRBJ1-5; no clear D gene. CDR1 and CDR2 from the germline V gene are SGDLS and YYNGEE. V was trimmed by 3 bases and J by 3 bases, leaving 13 bases between them. The CDR3 spans 15 residues. The DNA for the CDR3 is TGTGCCAGCAGCGCCTCATGGGTCCTCAATCAGCCCCAGCATTTT. Protein: CASSASWVLNQPQHF.